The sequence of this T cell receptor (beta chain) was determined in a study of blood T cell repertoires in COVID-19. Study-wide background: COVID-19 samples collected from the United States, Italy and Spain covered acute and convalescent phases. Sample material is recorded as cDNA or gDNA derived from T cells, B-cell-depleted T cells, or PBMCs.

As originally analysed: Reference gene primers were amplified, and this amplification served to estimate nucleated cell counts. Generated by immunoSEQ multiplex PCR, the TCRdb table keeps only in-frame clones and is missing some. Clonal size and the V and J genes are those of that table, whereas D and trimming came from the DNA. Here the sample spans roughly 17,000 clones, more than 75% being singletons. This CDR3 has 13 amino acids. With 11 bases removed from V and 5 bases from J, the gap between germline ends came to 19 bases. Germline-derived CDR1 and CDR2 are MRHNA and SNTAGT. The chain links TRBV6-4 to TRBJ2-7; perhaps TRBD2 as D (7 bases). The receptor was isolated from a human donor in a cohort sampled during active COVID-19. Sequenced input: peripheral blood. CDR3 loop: CARPPGGYHEQYF. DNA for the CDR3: TGTGCCCGCCCCCCGGGGGGCTACCACGAGCAGTACTTC.